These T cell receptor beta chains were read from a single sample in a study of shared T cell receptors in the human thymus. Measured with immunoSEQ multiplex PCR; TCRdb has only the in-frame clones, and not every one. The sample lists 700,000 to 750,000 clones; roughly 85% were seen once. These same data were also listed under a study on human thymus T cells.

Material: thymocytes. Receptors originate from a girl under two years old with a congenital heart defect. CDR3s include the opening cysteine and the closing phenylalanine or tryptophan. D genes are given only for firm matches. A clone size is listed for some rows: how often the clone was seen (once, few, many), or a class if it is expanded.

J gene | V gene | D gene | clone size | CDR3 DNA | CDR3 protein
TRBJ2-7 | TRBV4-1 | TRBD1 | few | TGCGCCAGCAGCCGAGAAACGGGACAGGGATCCGAGCAGTACTTC | CASSRETGQGSEQYF
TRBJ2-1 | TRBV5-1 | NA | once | TGCGCCAGCAGCCCCGGACTGACCGACCCCTACAATGAGCAGTTCTTC | CASSPGLTDPYNEQFF
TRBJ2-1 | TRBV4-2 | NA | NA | TGTGCCAGCAGCCAAGATTGGAGGTTCTATGGTTTTAACAATGAGCAGTTCTTC | CASSQDWRFYGFNNEQFF
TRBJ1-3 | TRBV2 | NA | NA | TGTGCCAGCGAAAGCCCGTTCGAGGGAACGCGGGACACCATATATTTT | CASESPFEGTRDTIYF
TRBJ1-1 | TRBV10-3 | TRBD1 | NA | TGTGCCTCCCAGGGGGGCGTTACTGAAGCTTTCTTT | CASQGGVTEAFF
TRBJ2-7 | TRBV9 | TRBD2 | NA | TGTGCCAGCAGCGAGCGGGGAAAATCCTACGAGCAGTACTTC | CASSERGKSYEQYF
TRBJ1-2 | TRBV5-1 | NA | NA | TGCGCCAGCAGCTTGCCCCCCGAGGTTGCAAATACCAACTATGGCTACACCTTC | CASSLPPEVANTNYGYTF
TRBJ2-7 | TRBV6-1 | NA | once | TGTGCCAGCAGTGAAGGGGAGTACGAGCAGTACTTC | CASSEGEYEQYF
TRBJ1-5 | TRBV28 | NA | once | TGTGCCAGCACGATGGGAGGGAGGGATCAGCCCCAGCATTTT | CASTMGGRDQPQHF
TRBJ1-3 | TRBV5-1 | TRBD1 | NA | TGCGCCAGCAGCATCGGACAGGCGGGGTCTGGAAACACCATATATTTT | CASSIGQAGSGNTIYF
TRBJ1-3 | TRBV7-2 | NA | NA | TGTGCCAGCAGCTTAGCCCTACACAGGGTTGGAAACACCATATATTTT | CASSLALHRVGNTIYF
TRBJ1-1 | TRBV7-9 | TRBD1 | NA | TGTGCCAGCAGCTTAGAGGGACAGGAAGCTTTCTTT | CASSLEGQEAFF